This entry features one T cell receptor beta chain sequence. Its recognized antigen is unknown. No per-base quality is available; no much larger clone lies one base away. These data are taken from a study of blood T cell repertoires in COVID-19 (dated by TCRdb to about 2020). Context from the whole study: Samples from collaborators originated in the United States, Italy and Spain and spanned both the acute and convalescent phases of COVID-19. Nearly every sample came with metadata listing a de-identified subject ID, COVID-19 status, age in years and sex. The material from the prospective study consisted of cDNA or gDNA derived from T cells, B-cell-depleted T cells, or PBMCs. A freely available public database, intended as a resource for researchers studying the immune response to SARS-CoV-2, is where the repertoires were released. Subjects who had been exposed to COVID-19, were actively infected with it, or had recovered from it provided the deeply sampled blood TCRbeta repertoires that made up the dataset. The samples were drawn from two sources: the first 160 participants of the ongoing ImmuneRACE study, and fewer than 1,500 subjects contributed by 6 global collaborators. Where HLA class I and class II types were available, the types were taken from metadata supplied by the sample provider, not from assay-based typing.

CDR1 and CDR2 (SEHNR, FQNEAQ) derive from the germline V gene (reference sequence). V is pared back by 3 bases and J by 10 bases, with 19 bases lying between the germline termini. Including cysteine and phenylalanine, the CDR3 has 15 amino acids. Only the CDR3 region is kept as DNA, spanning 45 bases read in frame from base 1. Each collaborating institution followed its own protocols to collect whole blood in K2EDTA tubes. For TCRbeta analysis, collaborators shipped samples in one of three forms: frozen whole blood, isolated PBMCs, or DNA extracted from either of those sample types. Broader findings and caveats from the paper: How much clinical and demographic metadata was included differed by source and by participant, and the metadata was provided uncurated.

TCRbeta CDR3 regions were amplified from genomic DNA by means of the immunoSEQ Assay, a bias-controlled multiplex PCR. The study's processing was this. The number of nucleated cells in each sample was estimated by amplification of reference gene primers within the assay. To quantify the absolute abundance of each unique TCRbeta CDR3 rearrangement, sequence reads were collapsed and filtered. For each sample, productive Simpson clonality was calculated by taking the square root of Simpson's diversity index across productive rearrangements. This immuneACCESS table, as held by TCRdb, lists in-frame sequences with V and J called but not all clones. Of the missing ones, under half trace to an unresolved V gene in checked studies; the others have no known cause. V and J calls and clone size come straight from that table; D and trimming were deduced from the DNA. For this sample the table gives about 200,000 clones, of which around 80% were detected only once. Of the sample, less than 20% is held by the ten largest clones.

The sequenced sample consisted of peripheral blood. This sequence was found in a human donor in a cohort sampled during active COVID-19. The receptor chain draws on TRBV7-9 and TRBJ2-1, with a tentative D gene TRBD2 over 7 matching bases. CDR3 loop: CASSFGGGAEGEQFF. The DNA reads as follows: TGTGCCAGCAGCTTCGGCGGGGGCGCCGAGGGCGAGCAGTTCTTC.